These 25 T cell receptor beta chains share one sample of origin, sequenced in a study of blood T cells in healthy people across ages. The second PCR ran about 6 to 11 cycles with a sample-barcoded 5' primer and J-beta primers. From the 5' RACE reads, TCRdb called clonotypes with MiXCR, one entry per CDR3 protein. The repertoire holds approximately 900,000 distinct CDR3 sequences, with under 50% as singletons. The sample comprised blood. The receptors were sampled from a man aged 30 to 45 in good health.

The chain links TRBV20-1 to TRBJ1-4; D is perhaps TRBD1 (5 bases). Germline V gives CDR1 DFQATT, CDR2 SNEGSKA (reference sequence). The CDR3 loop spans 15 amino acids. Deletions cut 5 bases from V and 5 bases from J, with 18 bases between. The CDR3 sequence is CSARPLQEINEKLFF. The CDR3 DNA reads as TGCAGTGCTCGACCTCTACAGGAGATAAATGAAAAACTGTTTTTT.

The CDR3 coding sequence is TGTGCCAGCAGTTTAAGTTCCAGGAATCAGCCCCAGCATTTT. This sequence encodes CASSLSSRNQPQHF. The chain couples TRBV12-3 or TRBV12-4 to TRBJ1-5; D is unresolved. CDR3 length equals 14 residues. With 2 bases removed from V and 4 bases from J, the gap between germline ends came to 9 bases.

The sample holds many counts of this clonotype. CDR3 sequence reads: CASSSRTGISYEQYF. The CDR3 DNA sequence: TGTGCCAGCAGTTCCCGGACAGGGATCAGCTACGAGCAGTACTTC. This chain uses TRBV27 with TRBJ2-7, with 8 bases fitting TRBD1. Germline CDR1 and CDR2: MNHEY and SMNVEV (reference sequence). The junction had 8 bases not matched to a gene; V was cut back by 4 bases and J by 3 bases. CDR3 size: 15 residues.

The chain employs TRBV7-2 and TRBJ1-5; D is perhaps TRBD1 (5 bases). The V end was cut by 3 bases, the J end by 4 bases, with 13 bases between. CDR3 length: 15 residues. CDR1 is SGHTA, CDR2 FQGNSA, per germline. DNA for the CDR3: TGTGCCAGCAGCTTTACGGGGACGACGAATCAGCCCCAGCATTTT. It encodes CASSFTGTTNQPQHF. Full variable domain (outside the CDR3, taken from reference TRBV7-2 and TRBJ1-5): GAGVSQSPSNKVTEKGKDVELRCDPISGHTALYWYRQSLGQGLEFLIYFQGNSAPDKSGLPSDRFSAERTGGSVSTLTIQRTQQEDSAVYLCASSFTGTTNQPQHFGDGTRLSIL.

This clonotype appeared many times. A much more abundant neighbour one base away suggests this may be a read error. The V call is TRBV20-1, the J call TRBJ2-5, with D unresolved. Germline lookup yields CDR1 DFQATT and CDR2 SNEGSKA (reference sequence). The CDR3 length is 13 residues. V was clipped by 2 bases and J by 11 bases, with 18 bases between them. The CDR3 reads CSARPDANNEQYF. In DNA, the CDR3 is TGCAGTGCTAGACCGGACGCCAACAATGAGCAGTACTTC.

DNA of the CDR3: TGCAGCGTTGAGCTAGCAGCTTTGGGTGAGCAGTTCTTC. This encodes CSVELAALGEQFF. V and J are TRBV29-1 and TRBJ2-1, with a weak D call TRBD2 (5 bases). The CDR3 length is 13 residues. The V and J ends lost 3 bases and 9 bases respectively, with 15 bases between them. The V gene's germline CDR1 is SQVTM and CDR2 ANQGSEA.

The CDR3 nucleotides read TGTGCCAGCAGTTCGCCGGGTTATGGGACCCAGTACTTC. Translating gives CASSSPGYGTQYF. J is TRBJ2-5 and V is TRBV6-6; D call uncertain. Germline V gene data show CDR1 as MNHNY and CDR2 as SVGAGI (reference sequence). The CDR3 length is 13 residues. Trimming took off 4 bases at V and 7 bases at J, with 13 bases between the two ends.

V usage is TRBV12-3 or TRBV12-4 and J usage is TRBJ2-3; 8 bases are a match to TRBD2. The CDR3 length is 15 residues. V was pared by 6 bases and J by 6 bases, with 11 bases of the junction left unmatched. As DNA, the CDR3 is TGTGCCAGCAGGTGGGGACTAGAAGGCGCGGATACGCAGTATTTT. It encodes CASRWGLEGADTQYF.

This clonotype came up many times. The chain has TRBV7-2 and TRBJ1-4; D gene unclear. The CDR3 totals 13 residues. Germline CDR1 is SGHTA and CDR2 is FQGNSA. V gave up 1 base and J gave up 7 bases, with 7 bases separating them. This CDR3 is CASSLGGREKLFF. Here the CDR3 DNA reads TGTGCCAGCAGCTTAGGGGGTCGTGAAAAACTGTTTTTT.

The DNA of the CDR3 is TGTGCCAGCAGCCCCCGTGACAGGGGGCAAACGAACTATGGCTACACCTTC. It is translated as CASSPRDRGQTNYGYTF. The chain carries TRBV7-9 and TRBJ1-2, with 10 bases matching TRBD1. V lost 5 bases to trimming and J lost 2 bases; unmatched junction nucleotides: 11. Per germline, CDR1 SEHNR and CDR2 FQNEAQ (reference sequence). The CDR3 has 17 residues.

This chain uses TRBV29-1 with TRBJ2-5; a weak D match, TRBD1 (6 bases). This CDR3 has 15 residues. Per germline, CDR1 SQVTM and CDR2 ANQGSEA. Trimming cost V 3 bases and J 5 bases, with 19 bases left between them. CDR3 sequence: CSVEGAGFGGETQYF. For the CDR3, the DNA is TGCAGCGTTGAGGGGGCAGGGTTTGGCGGGGAGACCCAGTACTTC.

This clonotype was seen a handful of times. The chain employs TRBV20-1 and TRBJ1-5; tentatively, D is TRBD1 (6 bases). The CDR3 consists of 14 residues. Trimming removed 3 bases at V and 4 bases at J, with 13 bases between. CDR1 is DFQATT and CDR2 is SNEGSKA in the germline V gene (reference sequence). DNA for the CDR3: TGCAGTGCTAGTCAGGGGCAACGGAATCAGCCCCAGCATTTT. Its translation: CSASQGQRNQPQHF.

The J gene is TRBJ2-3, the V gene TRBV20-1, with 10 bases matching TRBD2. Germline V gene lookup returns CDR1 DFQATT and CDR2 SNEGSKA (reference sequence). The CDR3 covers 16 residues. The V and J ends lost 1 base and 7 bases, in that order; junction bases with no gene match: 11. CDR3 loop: CSARATGAGGHNTQYF. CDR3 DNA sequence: TGCAGTGCTAGAGCCACTGGAGCGGGGGGGCACAATACGCAGTATTTT.

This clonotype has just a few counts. The CDR3 DNA reads TGTGCCAGCAGTTTCCGGCTAGCGGGGGGGCCGGGGGAGCTGTTTTTT. Translated: CASSFRLAGGPGELFF. The gene calls are TRBV12-3 or TRBV12-4 and TRBJ2-2, with 12 bases aligning to TRBD2. J was trimmed by 8 bases and V by 3 bases; bases with no gene match: 7. The CDR3 is 16 amino acids.

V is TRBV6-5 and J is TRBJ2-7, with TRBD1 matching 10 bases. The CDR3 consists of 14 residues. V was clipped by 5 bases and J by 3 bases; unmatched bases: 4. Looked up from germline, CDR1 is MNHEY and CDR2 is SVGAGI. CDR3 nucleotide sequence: TGTGCCAGCAGTAACCGGGACAGGGGCTACGAGCAGTACTTC. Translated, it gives CASSNRDRGYEQYF.

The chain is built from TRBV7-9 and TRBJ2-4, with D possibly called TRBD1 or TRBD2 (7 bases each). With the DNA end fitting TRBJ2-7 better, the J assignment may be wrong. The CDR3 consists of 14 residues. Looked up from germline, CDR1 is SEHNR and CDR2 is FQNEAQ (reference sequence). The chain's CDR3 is CASSTYRGGDEQYF. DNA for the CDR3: TGTGCCAGCAGCACCTACAGGGGAGGGGACGAGCAGTACTTC.

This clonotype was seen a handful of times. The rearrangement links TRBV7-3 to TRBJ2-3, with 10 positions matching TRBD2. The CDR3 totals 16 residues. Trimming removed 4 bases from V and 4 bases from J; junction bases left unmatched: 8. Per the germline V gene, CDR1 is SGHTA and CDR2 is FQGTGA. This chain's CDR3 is CASSSGTSDFSDTQYF. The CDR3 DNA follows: TGTGCCAGCAGCTCTGGGACTAGCGATTTCTCAGATACGCAGTATTTT. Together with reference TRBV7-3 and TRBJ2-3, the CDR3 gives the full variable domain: GAGVSQTPSNKVTEKGKYVELRCDPISGHTALYWYRQSLGQGPEFLIYFQGTGAADDSGLPNDRFFAVRPEGSVSTLKIQRTERGDSAVYLCASSSGTSDFSDTQYFGPGTRLTVL.

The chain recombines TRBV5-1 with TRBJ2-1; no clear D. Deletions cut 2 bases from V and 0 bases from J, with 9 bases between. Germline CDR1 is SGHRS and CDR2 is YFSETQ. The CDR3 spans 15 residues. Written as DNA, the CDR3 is TGCGCCAGCAGCTTCTCGCGTAGCTCCTACAATGAGCAGTTCTTC. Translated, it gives CASSFSRSSYNEQFF.

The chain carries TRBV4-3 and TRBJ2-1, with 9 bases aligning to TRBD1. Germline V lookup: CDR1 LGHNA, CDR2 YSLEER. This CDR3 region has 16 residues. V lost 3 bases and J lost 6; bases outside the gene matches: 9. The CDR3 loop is CASSQAGTGICNEQFF. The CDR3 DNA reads TGCGCCAGCAGCCAGGCCGGGACAGGGATCTGCAATGAGCAGTTCTTC.

CDR3 bases: TGCGCCAGCAGCCATTCCGACAGGGCCAATCAGCCCCAGCATTTT. Protein sequence: CASSHSDRANQPQHF. The chain is built from TRBV4-1 and TRBJ1-5, with 7 bases fitting TRBD1. The CDR3 sequence is 15 residues long. Trimming took 3 bases from V and 3 from J; bases not matched to a gene: 5. The germline V gene encodes CDR1 MGHRA and CDR2 YSYEKL.

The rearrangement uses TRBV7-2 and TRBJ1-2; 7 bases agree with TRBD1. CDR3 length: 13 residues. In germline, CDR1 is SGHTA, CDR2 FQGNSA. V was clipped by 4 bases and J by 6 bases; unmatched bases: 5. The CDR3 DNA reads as TGTGCCAGCAGCTCAAAACAGGGGAATGGCTACACCTTC. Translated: CASSSKQGNGYTF.

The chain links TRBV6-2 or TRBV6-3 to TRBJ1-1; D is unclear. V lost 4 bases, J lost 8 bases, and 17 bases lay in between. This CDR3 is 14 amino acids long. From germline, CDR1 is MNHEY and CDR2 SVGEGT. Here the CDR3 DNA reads TGTGCCAGCAGTTCCCCCGTTGTGCGTAGAGAAGCTTTCTTT. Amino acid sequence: CASSSPVVRREAFF.

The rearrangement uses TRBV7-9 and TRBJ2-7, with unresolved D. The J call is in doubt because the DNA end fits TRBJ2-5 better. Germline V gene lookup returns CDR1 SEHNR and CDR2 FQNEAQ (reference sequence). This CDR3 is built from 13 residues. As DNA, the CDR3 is TGTGCCAGCAGCCCTCCCTTGGGCCCGACCCAGTACTTC. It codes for CASSPPLGPTQYF.

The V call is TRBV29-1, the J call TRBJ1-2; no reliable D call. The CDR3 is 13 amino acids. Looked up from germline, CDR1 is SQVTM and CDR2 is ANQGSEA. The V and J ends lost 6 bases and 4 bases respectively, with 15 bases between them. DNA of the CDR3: TGCAGCGTATCCGCGGGGAGAGTCTATGGCTACACCTTC. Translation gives CSVSAGRVYGYTF.

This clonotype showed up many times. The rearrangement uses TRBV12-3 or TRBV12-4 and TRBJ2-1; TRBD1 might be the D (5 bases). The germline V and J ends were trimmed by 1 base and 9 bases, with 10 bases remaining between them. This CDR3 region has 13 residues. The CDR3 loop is CASSLGRGAEQFF. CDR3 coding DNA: TGTGCCAGCAGTTTAGGAAGGGGCGCTGAGCAGTTCTTC.